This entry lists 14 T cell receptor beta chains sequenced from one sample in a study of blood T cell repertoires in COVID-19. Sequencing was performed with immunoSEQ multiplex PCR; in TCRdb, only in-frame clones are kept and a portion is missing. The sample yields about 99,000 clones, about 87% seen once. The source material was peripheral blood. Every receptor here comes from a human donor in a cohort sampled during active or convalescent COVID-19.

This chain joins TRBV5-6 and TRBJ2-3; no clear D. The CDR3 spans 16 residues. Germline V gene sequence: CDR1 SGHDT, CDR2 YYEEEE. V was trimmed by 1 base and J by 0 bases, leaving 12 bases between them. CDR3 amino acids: CASSLQLRPSTDTQYF. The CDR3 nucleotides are TGTGCCAGCAGCTTGCAACTACGACCTAGCACAGATACGCAGTATTTT.

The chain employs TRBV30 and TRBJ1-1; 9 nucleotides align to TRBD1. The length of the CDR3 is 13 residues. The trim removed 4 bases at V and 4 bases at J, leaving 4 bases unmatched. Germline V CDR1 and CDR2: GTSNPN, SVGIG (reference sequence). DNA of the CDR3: TGTGCCTGGAACCGGGACAGGGCCACTGAAGCTTTCTTT. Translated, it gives CAWNRDRATEAFF.

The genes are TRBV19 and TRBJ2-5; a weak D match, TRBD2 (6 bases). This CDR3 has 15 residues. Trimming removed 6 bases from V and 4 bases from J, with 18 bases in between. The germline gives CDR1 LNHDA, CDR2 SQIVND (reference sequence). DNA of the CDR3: TGTGCCAGTAGCATCCCGGGACTCGGAGTAGAGACCCAGTACTTC. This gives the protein CASSIPGLGVETQYF.

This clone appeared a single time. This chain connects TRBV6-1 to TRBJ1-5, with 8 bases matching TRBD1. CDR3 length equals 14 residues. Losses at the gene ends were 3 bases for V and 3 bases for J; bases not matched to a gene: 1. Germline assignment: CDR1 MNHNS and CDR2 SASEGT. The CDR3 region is CASSDRGLNQPQHF. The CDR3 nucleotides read TGTGCCAGCAGTGACAGGGGGCTCAATCAGCCCCAGCATTTT.

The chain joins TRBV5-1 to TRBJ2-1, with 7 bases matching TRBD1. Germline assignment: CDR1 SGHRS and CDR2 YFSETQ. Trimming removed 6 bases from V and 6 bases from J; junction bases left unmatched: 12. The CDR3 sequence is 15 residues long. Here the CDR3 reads CASTTGVLKTNEQFF. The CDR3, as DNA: TGCGCCAGCACCACAGGGGTCCTAAAAACCAATGAGCAGTTCTTC.

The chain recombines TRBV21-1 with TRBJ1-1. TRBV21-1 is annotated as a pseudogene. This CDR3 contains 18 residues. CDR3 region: CASLLGGPVLCKNTEAFF. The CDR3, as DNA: TGTGCCAGCCTACTGGGGGGACCCGTCTTGTGTAAGAACACTGAAGCTTTCTTT.

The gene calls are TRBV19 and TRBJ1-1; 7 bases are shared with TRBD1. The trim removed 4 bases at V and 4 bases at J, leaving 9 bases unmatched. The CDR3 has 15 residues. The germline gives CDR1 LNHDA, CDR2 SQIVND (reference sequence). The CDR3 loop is CASSTGGGIGTEAFF. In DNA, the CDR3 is TGTGCCAGTAGTACAGGGGGAGGCATCGGCACTGAAGCTTTCTTT.

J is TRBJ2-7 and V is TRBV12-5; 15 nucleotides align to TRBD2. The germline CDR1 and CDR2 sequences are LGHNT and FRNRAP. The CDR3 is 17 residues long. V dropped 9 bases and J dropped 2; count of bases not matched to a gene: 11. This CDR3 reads CASLGLAGGKGTYEQYF. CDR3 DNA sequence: TGTGCTAGCCTGGGACTAGCGGGGGGAAAAGGAACCTACGAGCAGTACTTC. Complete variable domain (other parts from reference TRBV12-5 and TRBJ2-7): DARVTQTPRHKVTEMGQEVTMRCQPILGHNTVFWYRQTMMQGLELLAYFRNRAPLDDSGMPKDRFSAEMPDATLATLKIQPSEPRDSAVYFCASLGLAGGKGTYEQYFGPGTRLTVT.

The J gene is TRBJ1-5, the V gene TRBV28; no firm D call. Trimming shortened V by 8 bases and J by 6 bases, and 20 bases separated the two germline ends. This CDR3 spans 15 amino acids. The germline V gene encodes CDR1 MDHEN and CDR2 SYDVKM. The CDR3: CASSPRVAPGQPQHF. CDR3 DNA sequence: TGTGCCAGCTCCCCCCGGGTGGCGCCTGGTCAGCCCCAGCATTTT.

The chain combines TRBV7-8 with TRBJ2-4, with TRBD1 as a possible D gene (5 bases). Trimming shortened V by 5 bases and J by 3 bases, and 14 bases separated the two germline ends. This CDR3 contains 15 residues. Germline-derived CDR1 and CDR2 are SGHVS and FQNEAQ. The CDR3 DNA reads TGTGCCAGCAGCCCCGGCAGGGTAGGCAAAAACATTCAGTACTTC. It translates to CASSPGRVGKNIQYF.

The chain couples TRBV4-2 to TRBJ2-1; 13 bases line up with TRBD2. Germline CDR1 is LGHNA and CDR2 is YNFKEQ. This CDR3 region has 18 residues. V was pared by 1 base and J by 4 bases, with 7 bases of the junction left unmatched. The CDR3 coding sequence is TGTGCCAGCAGCCAAGGATGGGGGACTAGCGGGGAATACAATGAGCAGTTCTTC. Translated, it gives CASSQGWGTSGEYNEQFF.

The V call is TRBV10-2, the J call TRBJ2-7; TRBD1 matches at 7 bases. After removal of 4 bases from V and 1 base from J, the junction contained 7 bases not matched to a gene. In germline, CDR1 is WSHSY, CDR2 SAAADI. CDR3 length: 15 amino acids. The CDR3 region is CASSGERQGSYEQYF. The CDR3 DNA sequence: TGCGCCAGCAGTGGTGAAAGACAGGGATCCTACGAGCAGTACTTC.

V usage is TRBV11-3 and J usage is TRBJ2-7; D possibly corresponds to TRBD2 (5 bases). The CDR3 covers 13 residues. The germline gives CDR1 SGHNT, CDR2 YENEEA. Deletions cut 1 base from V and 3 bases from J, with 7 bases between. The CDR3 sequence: CASSLGERYEQYF. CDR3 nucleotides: TGTGCCAGCAGCTTAGGGGAGCGCTACGAGCAGTACTTC. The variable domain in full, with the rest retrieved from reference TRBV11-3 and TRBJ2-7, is EAGVVQSPRYKIIEKKQPVAFWCNPISGHNTLYWYLQNLGQGPELLIRYENEEAVDDSQLPKDRFSAERLKGVDSTLKIQPAELGDSAVYLCASSLGERYEQYFGPGTRLTVT.

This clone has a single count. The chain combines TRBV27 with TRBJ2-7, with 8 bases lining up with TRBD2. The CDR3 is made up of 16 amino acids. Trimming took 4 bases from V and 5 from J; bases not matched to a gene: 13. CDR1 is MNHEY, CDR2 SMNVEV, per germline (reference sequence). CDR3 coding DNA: TGTGCCAGCAGTTGGGCCTACTCCGGGACTAGAAACGAGCAGTACTTC. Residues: CASSWAYSGTRNEQYF.